This TCR beta chain was retrieved from a study of blood T cell repertoires in COVID-19. Overall study: From the United States, Italy and Spain came samples of acute and convalescent COVID-19. PBMCs, B-cell-depleted T cells, or T cells provided the cDNA or gDNA that made up the material.

The CDR3 consists of 13 residues. The trim removed 7 bases at V and 2 bases at J, leaving 0 bases unmatched. CDR1 and CDR2 from the germline V gene are SGHNT and YYREEE (reference sequence). As handled by the study authors: Amplification of reference gene primers was used by the study to estimate nucleated cell counts. The assay was immunoSEQ multiplex PCR, and TCRdb's table has in-frame clones only and misses some. That table is the source of V, J and clone size, and D and trimming were worked out from the DNA. This sample has approximately 240,000 clones, with 87% found just once. The source of this sequence is a woman between 18 and 29 years old who had recovered from COVID-19. The genes are TRBV5-4 and TRBJ2-6; the match to TRBD2 covers 7 bases. The specimen sequenced was peripheral blood. Written as DNA, the CDR3 is TGTGCCAGCCGGGGGGCTGGGGCCAACGTCCTGACTTTC. It codes for CASRGAGANVLTF.